The rows below give T cell receptor beta chains drawn from one sample of a study of T-cell memory formation after mild COVID-19. TCRdb processed the 5' RACE reads anew with MiXCR; each CDR3 protein has one entry. Among roughly 620,000 distinct CDR3 sequences listed, over 15% were seen once. The source material was PBMCs or a T cell subset sorted from them (not recorded which). The receptor set was obtained from an adult woman who had mild COVID-19 (a few samples of this study predate the infection). Cell type and time point are not known. Both conserved end residues are part of each CDR3. D genes are given only for firm matches. The size of a clone is reported for some rows only, either as once, few or many, or as a class for expanded clones.

v_call	d_call	clone_size	j_call	cdr3_aa	cdr3_nt
TRBV5-1	.	few	TRBJ2-1	CASSLRGGDEQFF	TGCGCCAGCAGCTTGCGGGGCGGGGATGAGCAGTTCTTC
TRBV27	.	.	TRBJ2-5	CASSTSGTLETQYF	TGTGCCAGCAGTACCTCCGGGACACTTGAGACCCAGTACTTC
TRBV20-1	.	few	TRBJ1-1	CSASPIEGVLVTEAFF	TGCAGTGCTAGTCCCATCGAGGGGGTTCTCGTCACTGAAGCTTTCTTT
TRBV6-2/TRBV6-3	.	.	TRBJ1-1	CASSRVLRERAFF	TGTGCCAGCAGTAGGGTCTTACGAGAGAGAGCTTTCTTT
TRBV27	.	few	TRBJ2-3	CASSSMGASTDTQYF	TGTGCCAGCAGTTCCATGGGGGCTAGCACAGATACGCAGTATTTT
TRBV12-3/TRBV12-4	TRBD2	few	TRBJ2-1	CASTAGGGYNEQFF	TGTGCCAGCACCGCGGGGGGGGGATACAATGAGCAGTTCTTC
TRBV6-2/TRBV6-3	TRBD1	.	TRBJ1-1	CASSFSAGQVLMNTEAFF	TGTGCCAGCAGTTTCAGTGCCGGACAGGTCCTCATGAACACTGAAGCTTTCTTT
TRBV11-2	.	few	TRBJ2-7	CASSAGLNSYEQYF	TGTGCCAGCAGTGCGGGACTTAACTCCTACGAGCAGTACTTC
TRBV2	.	.	TRBJ2-7	CASSFGQYIYEQYF	TGTGCCAGCAGCTTCGGACAGTACATCTACGAGCAGTACTTC
TRBV6-2/TRBV6-3	TRBD2	.	TRBJ2-7	CASSYGGGRHEQYF	TGTGCCAGCAGTTACGGCGGGGGGCGGCACGAGCAGTACTTC